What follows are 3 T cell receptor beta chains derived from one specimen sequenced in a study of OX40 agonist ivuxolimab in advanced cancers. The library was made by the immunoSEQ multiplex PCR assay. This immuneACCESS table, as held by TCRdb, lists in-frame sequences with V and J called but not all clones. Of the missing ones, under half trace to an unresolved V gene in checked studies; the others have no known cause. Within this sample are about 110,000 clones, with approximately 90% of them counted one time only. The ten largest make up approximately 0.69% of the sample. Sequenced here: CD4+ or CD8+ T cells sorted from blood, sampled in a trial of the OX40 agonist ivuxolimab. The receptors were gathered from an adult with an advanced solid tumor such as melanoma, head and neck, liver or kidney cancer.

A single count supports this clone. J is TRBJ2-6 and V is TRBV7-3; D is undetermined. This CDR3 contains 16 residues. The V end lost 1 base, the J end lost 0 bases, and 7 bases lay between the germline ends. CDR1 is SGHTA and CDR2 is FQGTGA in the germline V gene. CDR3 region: CASSLMRLSGANVLTF. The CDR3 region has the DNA TGTGCCAGCAGCTTAATGCGGCTCTCTGGGGCCAACGTCCTGACTTTC.

Here the CDR3 DNA reads TGTGCCAGCAGCGTAGACAGGGGGCTCTCACCCCTCCACTTT. This gives the protein CASSVDRGLSPLHF. The J gene is TRBJ1-6, the V gene TRBV9, with 9 bases identical to TRBD1. There are 14 residues in the CDR3. Germline loops: CDR1 SGDLS, CDR2 YYNGEE. V was clipped by 0 bases and J by 10 bases; unmatched bases: 2. Based on the CDR3 plus reference TRBV9 and TRBJ1-6, the full variable domain is DSGVTQTPKHLITATGQRVTLRCSPRSGDLSVYWYQQSLDQGLQFLIQYYNGEERAKGNILERFSAQQFPDLHSELNLSSLELGDSALYFCASSVDRGLSPLHFGNGTRLTVT.

The CDR3 region is CASSLGTAIDNEQFF. CDR3 sequence (DNA): TGCGCCAGCAGCTTGGGGACAGCGATCGACAATGAGCAGTTCTTC. The V and J genes are TRBV5-1 and TRBJ2-1; tentative D call: TRBD1 (6 bases). CDR3 size: 15 residues. The V and J ends lost 0 bases and 5 bases respectively, with 12 bases between them. Germline-derived CDR1 and CDR2 are SGHRS and YFSETQ.